A single sample is the source of the 8 T cell receptor beta chains below, sequenced in a study of CD8 T cells in ankylosing spondylitis. Study results and caveats: A TCR beta motif of 7 or 8 highly homologous variants appeared characteristic of ankylosing spondylitis blood.

MiXCR, run by TCRdb on the 5' RACE reads, gives a single entry per CDR3 protein. The sample has approximately 520,000 distinct CDR3 sequences, 5.3% seen once. These receptors' targets are unknown. The sample was blood, either unsorted or a sorted T cell fraction (not recorded which). All receptors come from a male donor with ankylosing spondylitis.

Many counts were recorded for this clonotype. The chain carries TRBV24-1 and TRBJ2-1; TRBD1 matches at 9 bases. Germline V gene data show CDR1 as KGHDR and CDR2 as SFDVKD. CDR3 length: 15 amino acids. V shed 5 bases and J 4 bases; nucleotides not matched to a gene: 5. In DNA form, the CDR3 reads TGTGCCACCAGTGGGAGGGGACAGGGATACAATGAGCAGTTCTTC. This sequence encodes CATSGRGQGYNEQFF.

The rearrangement links TRBV5-8 to TRBJ2-7; D is perhaps TRBD1 (6 bases). The germline CDR1 and CDR2 sequences are SGHTS and YDEGEE. The CDR3 covers 16 residues. Trimming took 5 bases from V and 0 from J, leaving 18 bases between them. The CDR3 sequence: CASREPRTAFSYEQYF. Written as DNA, the CDR3 is TGTGCCAGCAGAGAACCGAGGACAGCCTTCTCCTACGAGCAGTACTTC.

This clonotype was counted a few times. The CDR3 DNA sequence: TGCAGCGTTGCGGGTAGCAATCAGCCCCAGCATTTT. This encodes CSVAGSNQPQHF. The gene calls are TRBV29-1 and TRBJ1-5; D gene unclear. Per the germline V gene, CDR1 is SQVTM and CDR2 is ANQGSEA. Trimming removed 4 bases at V and 0 bases at J, with 4 bases between. The CDR3 runs 12 residues.

Ten or more counts support this clonotype. The gene calls are TRBV6-5 and TRBJ2-7; D call uncertain. V shed 0 bases and J shed 3 bases, with 9 bases lying between them. CDR3 length: 14 amino acids. The germline gives CDR1 MNHEY, CDR2 SVGAGI. CDR3 residues: CASSYSGSYYEQYF. The CDR3 bases are TGTGCCAGCAGTTACTCGGGCAGTTACTACGAGCAGTACTTC.

This clonotype occurred many times. This CDR3 is CSAAGLLLAKNIQYF. DNA of the CDR3: TGCAGTGCCGCGGGCCTTCTCCTAGCCAAAAACATTCAGTACTTC. This chain connects TRBV20-1 to TRBJ2-4; the D gene is possibly TRBD2 (5 bases). V was shortened by 6 bases and J by 0 bases, with 15 bases between the two germline ends. The CDR3 sequence is 15 residues long. Germline V gene data show CDR1 as DFQATT and CDR2 as SNEGSKA (reference sequence).

This sequence joins TRBV2 and TRBJ2-7; D not resolved. The V end was cut by 6 bases, the J end by 3 bases, with 6 bases between. This CDR3 comprises 11 residues. The germline CDR1 and CDR2 sequences are SNHLY and FYNNEI. The CDR3 sequence: CASRQNYEQYF. For the CDR3, the DNA is TGTGCCAGCAGGCAGAACTACGAGCAGTACTTC.

This clonotype was recorded once. This chain uses TRBV5-1 with TRBJ1-1; D not resolved. Germline assignment: CDR1 SGHRS and CDR2 YFSETQ. The V gene lost 4 bases and the J gene lost 3 bases, with 16 bases spanning the gap. This CDR3 is built from 15 residues. CDR3 nucleotides: TGCGCCAGCAGCGGGGAGACAACTGGTGACACTGAAGCTTTCTTT. Translating gives CASSGETTGDTEAFF. The variable domain in full, with the rest retrieved from reference TRBV5-1 and TRBJ1-1, is KAGVTQTPRYLIKTRGQQVTLSCSPISGHRSVSWYQQTPGQGLQFLFEYFSETQRNKGNFPGRFSGRQFSNSRSEMNVSTLELGDSALYLCASSGETTGDTEAFFGQGTRLTVV.

This clonotype was seen many times. The rearrangement uses TRBV12-3 or TRBV12-4 and TRBJ2-2; D uncertain. Trimming left V 6 bases short and J 1 base short, with 9 bases between. There are 14 residues in the CDR3. The CDR3 sequence: CASRPAGNTGELFF. The DNA of the CDR3 is TGTGCCAGCAGACCAGCAGGGAACACCGGGGAGCTGTTTTTT.